This T cell receptor (beta chain) was captured by sequencing in a study of T cell responses to AZD1222 COVID-19 vaccine. General study findings and limits: The study found Spike-specific TCR breadth and depth rose after two AZD1222 doses. Seropositivity was recorded at baseline in only 6 or 7 AZD1222 recipients.

This clone was detected only a few times. No antigen is known for it. Assay: immunoSEQ multiplex PCR; the TCRdb copy retains only in-frame clones and omits some. The table records about 140,000 clones, 85% to 95% of them present only once. CDR1 LGHDT and CDR2 YNNKEL come from the germline V gene (reference sequence). J lost 3 bases, V lost 4 bases, and 1 base had no gene match. This CDR3 region has 14 residues. The input for sequencing was peripheral blood, taken after recovery from COVID-19. This TCR was recovered from an adult who had recovered from COVID-19. The chain links TRBV3-1 (or the pseudogene TRBV3-2) to TRBJ2-7; 12 bases are a match to TRBD2. In nucleotides, the CDR3 is TGTGCCAGCAGCCTGACTAGCGGGAGCTACGAGCAGTACTTC. Translating it yields CASSLTSGSYEQYF.